The 18 T cell receptor beta chains below were found in one sample sequenced in a study of blood T cells in healthy people across ages. PCR was performed a second time for about 7 to 12 cycles using a sample-barcoded 5' primer and a J-beta primer mix. TCRdb processed the 5' RACE reads anew with MiXCR; each CDR3 protein has one entry. Of 800,000 or so distinct CDR3 sequences listed, 46% are singletons. Sequences were obtained from blood. The source is a man older than 75 in good health.

The rearrangement joins TRBV20-1 to TRBJ2-7; TRBD2 agrees at 7 bases. The J call may be faulty, since TRBJ2-5 better matches the DNA end. The CDR3 has 16 amino acids. The germline V gene encodes CDR1 DFQATT and CDR2 SNEGSKA (reference sequence). The CDR3 protein is CSAPKSGGHWRETQYF. The DNA for the CDR3 is TGCAGTGCCCCGAAGTCGGGAGGACATTGGAGGGAGACCCAGTACTTC.

The gene calls are TRBV5-1 and TRBJ2-6; D uncertain. Trimming removed 0 bases from V and 4 bases from J, with 5 bases in between. The CDR3 is made up of 14 amino acids. CDR1 is SGHRS and CDR2 is YFSETQ in the germline V gene. CDR3 region: CASSLEKGANVLTF. CDR3 DNA: TGCGCCAGCAGCTTGGAGAAGGGGGCCAACGTCCTGACTTTC.

The gene calls are TRBV28 and TRBJ2-5; the match to TRBD2 covers 10 bases. The CDR3 spans 13 residues. Germline CDR1 MDHEN, CDR2 SYDVKM. CDR3 in DNA: TGTTCCCTTGGGACTAGCGTTCGGGATGAGCAGTACTTC. This sequence encodes CSLGTSVRDEQYF.

The chain links TRBV29-1 to TRBJ1-1; 8 nucleotides align to TRBD1. The length of the CDR3 is 11 residues. V was clipped by 3 bases and J by 10 bases; unmatched bases: 4. Germline loops: CDR1 SQVTM, CDR2 ANQGSEA. CDR3 in amino acids: CSVEQGARAFF. The DNA of the CDR3 is TGCAGCGTTGAGCAGGGGGCTCGAGCTTTCTTT.

Regarding this clonotype: A read error may be the cause here, since a much bigger clone is one base away. The chain couples TRBV3-1 to TRBJ2-7; the D is unclear. This CDR3 has 13 residues. Germline assignment: CDR1 LGHDT and CDR2 YNNKEL (reference sequence). The V and J ends lost 2 bases and 7 bases respectively, with 12 bases between them. The CDR3 DNA sequence: TGTGCCAGCAGCCAAATGCCTTTGGGTGAGCAGTACTTC. Translated, it gives CASSQMPLGEQYF.

In this sample, this clonotype turned up a few times. The rearrangement links TRBV6-6 to TRBJ2-7; 9 nucleotides line up with TRBD1. The germline CDR1 and CDR2 sequences are MNHNY and SVGAGI (reference sequence). The CDR3 is made up of 15 amino acids. V shed 8 bases and J 3 bases; nucleotides not matched to a gene: 11. DNA for the CDR3: TGTGCCAGCTCCAAGATGACGGGACAGGGCTACGAGCAGTACTTC. This sequence encodes CASSKMTGQGYEQYF.

On this clonotype: It may be a read error: a sequence one base away is much more abundant. The CDR3 DNA reads as TGTGCCAGCAGTGGGACTCGAGCGGGAGCTGAGCAGTACTTC. Translating it yields CASSGTRAGAEQYF. The V and J genes are TRBV2 and TRBJ2-7; 8 nucleotides align to TRBD2. Trimming took 4 bases from V and 7 from J; bases not matched to a gene: 9. CDR3 length: 14 amino acids. The germline gives CDR1 SNHLY, CDR2 FYNNEI.

This clonotype has a handful of counts. This chain uses TRBV29-1 with TRBJ1-1, with unresolved D. V was pared by 3 bases and J by 5 bases, with 10 bases between. Germline lookup yields CDR1 SQVTM and CDR2 ANQGSEA. The CDR3 length is 12 residues. The CDR3 nucleotides are TGCAGCGTTGACCTAGGGTGGACTGAAGCTTTCTTT. Translating it yields CSVDLGWTEAFF.

Of note for this clonotype: At one end, the junction sequence differs from germline, possibly due to a read error. The CDR3 DNA reads as TGTGCCAGCAACCAAGATCGGGACGGGGATGAGCAGTTCTTC. It is translated as CASNQDRDGDEQFF. The chain carries TRBV3-1 and TRBJ2-1; TRBD1 or TRBD2 may be the D gene (5 bases each). CDR3 length: 14 residues. CDR1 and CDR2 (germline): LGHDT, YNNKEL (reference sequence).

V is TRBV18 and J is TRBJ2-1; 10 bases are a match to TRBD2. V lost 2 bases to trimming and J lost 8 bases; unmatched junction nucleotides: 9. Germline V gene sequence: CDR1 KGHSH, CDR2 LQKENI. The CDR3 spans 16 residues. The CDR3 protein is CASSPAVLAGVDEQFF. CDR3 sequence (DNA): TGTGCCAGCTCACCAGCGGTGCTAGCGGGAGTGGATGAGCAGTTCTTC.

The V gene is TRBV29-1, the J gene TRBJ2-1; tentative D call: TRBD2 (5 bases). Germline CDR1 SQVTM, CDR2 ANQGSEA. This CDR3 has 13 amino acids. Trimming cost V 7 bases and J 5 bases, with 15 bases left between them. The DNA of the CDR3 is TGCAGCGAAAATTCGGGATTCCACAATGAGCAGTTCTTC. Amino acid sequence: CSENSGFHNEQFF.

This chain uses TRBV29-1 with TRBJ1-2; 8 bases map to TRBD1. Germline V CDR1 and CDR2: SQVTM, ANQGSEA. V shed 3 bases, J shed 3 bases, and the junction held 3 bases outside the gene matches. The CDR3 extends over 13 amino acids. The CDR3 DNA follows: TGCAGCGTTGATGGGGACAGGTACTATGGCTACACCTTC. Translation: CSVDGDRYYGYTF.

The chain uses TRBV6-5 and TRBJ2-3, with D tentatively TRBD1 (5 bases). The CDR3 consists of 15 residues. V lost 5 bases, J lost 0 bases, and 12 bases lay in between. Per germline, CDR1 MNHEY and CDR2 SVGAGI. The CDR3 protein is CASSPTDPSTDTQYF. The CDR3 region has the DNA TGTGCCAGCAGTCCGACAGATCCTAGCACAGATACGCAGTATTTT.

The chain employs TRBV5-1 and TRBJ2-7, with 11 bases aligning to TRBD2. This CDR3 contains 14 residues. V trimming: 7 bases; J trimming: 7 bases; junction bases outside the gene matches: 10. Germline lookup yields CDR1 SGHRS and CDR2 YFSETQ. In DNA, the CDR3 is TGCGCCAGCGCGACTAGCGGGGTCCACAATGAGCAGTACTTC. Protein sequence: CASATSGVHNEQYF. Filled out from reference TRBV5-1 and TRBJ2-7, the complete variable domain reads KAGVTQTPRYLIKTRGQQVTLSCSPISGHRSVSWYQQTPGQGLQFLFEYFSETQRNKGNFPGRFSGRQFSNSRSEMNVSTLELGDSALYLCASATSGVHNEQYFGPGTRLTVT.

The chain links TRBV20-1 to TRBJ2-7; D ambiguous. Trimming removed 4 bases at V and 2 bases at J, with 12 bases between. This CDR3 is 13 amino acids long. The germline V gene encodes CDR1 DFQATT and CDR2 SNEGSKA (reference sequence). CDR3 loop: CSAIVLPTYEQYF. CDR3 sequence (DNA): TGCAGTGCTATAGTTCTGCCAACCTACGAGCAGTACTTC.

This chain links TRBV29-1 with TRBJ2-1; 12 nucleotides agree with TRBD1. This CDR3 has 14 residues. Germline trimming cut 6 bases from V and 10 bases from J; bases unmatched to any gene: 10. Germline assignment: CDR1 SQVTM and CDR2 ANQGSEA. In nucleotides, the CDR3 is TGCAGCGTAGGGACAGGGGGCGCAAGAAACGAGCAGTTCTTC. Translated, it gives CSVGTGGARNEQFF.

There are a few counts of this clonotype. This chain uses TRBV10-3 with TRBJ1-2; D is possibly TRBD1 (6 bases). V lost 5 bases and J 8 bases, leaving 12 bases between the germline ends. Germline values: CDR1 ENHRY, CDR2 SYGVKD. This CDR3 spans 12 amino acids. The CDR3 region has the DNA TGTGCCATCAGTACCAGGGGTATCGGCTACACCTTC. It codes for CAISTRGIGYTF.

V and J are TRBV29-1 and TRBJ1-2; weak D call: TRBD1 (6 bases). Deletions cut 4 bases from V and 8 bases from J, with 20 bases between. The CDR3 is made up of 14 amino acids. Germline CDR1 reads SQVTM; CDR2 reads ANQGSEA. In nucleotides, the CDR3 is TGCAGCGTTGCCGGCGGGGGCAGGGCAAAGGGCTACACCTTC. Its translation is CSVAGGGRAKGYTF.